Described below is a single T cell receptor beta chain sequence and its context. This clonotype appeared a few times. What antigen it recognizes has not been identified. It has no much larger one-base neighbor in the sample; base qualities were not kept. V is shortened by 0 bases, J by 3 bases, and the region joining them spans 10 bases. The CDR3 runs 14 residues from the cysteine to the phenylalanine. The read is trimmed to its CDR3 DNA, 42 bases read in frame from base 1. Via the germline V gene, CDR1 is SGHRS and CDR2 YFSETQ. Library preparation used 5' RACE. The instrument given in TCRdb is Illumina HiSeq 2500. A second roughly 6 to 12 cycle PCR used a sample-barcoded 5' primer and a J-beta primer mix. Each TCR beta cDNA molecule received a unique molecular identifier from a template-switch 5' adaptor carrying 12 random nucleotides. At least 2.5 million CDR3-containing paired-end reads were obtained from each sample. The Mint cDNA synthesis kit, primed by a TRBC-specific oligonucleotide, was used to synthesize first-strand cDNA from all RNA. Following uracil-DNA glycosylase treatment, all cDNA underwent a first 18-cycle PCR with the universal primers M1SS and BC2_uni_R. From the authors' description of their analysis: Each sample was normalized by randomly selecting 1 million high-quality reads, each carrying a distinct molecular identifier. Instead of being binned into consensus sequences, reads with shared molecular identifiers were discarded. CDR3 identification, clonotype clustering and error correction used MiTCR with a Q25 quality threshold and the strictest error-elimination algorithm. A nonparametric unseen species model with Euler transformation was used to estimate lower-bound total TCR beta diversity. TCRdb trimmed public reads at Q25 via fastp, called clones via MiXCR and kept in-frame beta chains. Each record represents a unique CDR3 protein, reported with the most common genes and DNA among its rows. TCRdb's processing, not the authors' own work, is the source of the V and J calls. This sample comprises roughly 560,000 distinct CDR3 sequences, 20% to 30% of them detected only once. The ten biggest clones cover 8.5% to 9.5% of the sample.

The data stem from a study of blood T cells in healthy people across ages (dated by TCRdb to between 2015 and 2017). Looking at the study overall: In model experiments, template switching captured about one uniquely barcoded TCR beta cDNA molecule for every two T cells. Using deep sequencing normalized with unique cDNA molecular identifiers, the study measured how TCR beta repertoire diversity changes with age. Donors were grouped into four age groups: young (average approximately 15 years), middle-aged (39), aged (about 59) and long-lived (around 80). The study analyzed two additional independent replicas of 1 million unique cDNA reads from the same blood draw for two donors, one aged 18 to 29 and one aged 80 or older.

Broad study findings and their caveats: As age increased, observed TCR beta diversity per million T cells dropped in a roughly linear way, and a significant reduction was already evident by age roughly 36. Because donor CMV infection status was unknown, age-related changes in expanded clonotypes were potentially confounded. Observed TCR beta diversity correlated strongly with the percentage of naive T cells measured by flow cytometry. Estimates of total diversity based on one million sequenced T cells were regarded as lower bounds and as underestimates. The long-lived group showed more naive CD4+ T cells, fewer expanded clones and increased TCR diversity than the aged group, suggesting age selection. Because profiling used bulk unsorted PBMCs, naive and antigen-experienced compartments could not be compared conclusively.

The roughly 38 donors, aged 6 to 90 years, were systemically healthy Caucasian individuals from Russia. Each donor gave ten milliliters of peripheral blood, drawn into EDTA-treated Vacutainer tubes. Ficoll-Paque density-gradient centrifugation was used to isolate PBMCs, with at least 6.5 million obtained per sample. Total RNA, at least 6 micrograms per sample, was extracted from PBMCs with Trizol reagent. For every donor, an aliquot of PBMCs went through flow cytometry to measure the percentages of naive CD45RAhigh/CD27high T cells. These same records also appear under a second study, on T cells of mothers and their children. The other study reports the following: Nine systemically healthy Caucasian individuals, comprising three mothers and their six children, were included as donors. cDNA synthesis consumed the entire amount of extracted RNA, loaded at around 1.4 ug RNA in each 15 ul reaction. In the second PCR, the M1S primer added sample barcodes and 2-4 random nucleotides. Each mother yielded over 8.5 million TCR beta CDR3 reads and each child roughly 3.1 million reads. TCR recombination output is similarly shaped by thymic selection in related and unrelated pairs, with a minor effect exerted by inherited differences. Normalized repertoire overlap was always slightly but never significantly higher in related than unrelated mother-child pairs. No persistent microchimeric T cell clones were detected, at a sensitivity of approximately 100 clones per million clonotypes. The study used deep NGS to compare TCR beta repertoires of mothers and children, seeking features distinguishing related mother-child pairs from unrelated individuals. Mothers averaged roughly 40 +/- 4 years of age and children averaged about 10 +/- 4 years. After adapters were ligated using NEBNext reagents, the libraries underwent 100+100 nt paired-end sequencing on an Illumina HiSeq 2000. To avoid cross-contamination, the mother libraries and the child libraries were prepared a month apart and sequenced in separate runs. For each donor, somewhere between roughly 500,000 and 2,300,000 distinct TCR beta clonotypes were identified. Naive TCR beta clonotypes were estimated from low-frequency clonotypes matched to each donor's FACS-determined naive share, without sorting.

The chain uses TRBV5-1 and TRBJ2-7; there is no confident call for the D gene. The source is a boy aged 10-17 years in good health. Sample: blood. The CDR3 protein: CASSLDVSNYEQYF. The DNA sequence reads TGCGCCAGCAGCTTGGACGTAAGCAACTACGAGCAGTACTTC.